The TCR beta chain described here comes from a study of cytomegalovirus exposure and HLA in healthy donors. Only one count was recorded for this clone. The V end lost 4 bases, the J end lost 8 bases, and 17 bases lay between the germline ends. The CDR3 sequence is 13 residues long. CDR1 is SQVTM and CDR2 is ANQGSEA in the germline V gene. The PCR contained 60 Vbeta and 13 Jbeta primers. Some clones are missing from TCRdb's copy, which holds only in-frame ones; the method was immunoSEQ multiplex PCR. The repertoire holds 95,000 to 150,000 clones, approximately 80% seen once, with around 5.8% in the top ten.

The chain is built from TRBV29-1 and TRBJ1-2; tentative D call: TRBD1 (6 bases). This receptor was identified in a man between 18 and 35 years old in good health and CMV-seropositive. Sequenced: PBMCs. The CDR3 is CSVVPQGLKGYTF. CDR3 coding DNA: TGCAGCGTTGTTCCCCAGGGGTTGAAAGGCTACACCTTC.